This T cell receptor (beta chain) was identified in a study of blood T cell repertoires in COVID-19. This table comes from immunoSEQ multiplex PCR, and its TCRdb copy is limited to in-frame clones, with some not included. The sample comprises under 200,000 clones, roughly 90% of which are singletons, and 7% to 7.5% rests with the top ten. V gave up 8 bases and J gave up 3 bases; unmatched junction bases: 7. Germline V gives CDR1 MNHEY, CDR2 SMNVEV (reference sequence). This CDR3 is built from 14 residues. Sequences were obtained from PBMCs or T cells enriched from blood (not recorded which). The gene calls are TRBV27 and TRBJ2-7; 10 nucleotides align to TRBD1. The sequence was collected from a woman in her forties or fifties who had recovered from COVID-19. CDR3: CASRIGQGVYEQYF. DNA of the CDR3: TGTGCCAGCCGAATCGGACAGGGGGTCTACGAGCAGTACTTC.